This T cell receptor beta chain came from a study of shared clonotypes between healthy human individuals. This clone is a singleton in its sample. Its antigen is not identified. Generated by immunoSEQ multiplex PCR, the TCRdb table keeps only in-frame clones and is missing some. Among roughly 700,000 clones listed, roughly 70% were seen once. Overall study results and limits: Relative to memory subsets, naive subsets generally showed larger estimated richness.

The CDR3 runs to 13 residues. Germline V gene lookup returns CDR1 MDHEN and CDR2 SYDVKM. V was trimmed by 8 bases and J by 0 bases, leaving 9 bases between them. This sequence joins TRBV28 and TRBJ2-3; tentatively, D is TRBD2 (6 bases). Sequenced: memory CD4+ T cells sorted from blood. Subset described: CD45RA-negative fraction. The clonotype originates from a young woman in good health. CDR3 amino acids: CASGGTSTDTQYF. The CDR3 DNA is TGTGCCAGCGGGGGGACTAGCACAGATACGCAGTATTTT.